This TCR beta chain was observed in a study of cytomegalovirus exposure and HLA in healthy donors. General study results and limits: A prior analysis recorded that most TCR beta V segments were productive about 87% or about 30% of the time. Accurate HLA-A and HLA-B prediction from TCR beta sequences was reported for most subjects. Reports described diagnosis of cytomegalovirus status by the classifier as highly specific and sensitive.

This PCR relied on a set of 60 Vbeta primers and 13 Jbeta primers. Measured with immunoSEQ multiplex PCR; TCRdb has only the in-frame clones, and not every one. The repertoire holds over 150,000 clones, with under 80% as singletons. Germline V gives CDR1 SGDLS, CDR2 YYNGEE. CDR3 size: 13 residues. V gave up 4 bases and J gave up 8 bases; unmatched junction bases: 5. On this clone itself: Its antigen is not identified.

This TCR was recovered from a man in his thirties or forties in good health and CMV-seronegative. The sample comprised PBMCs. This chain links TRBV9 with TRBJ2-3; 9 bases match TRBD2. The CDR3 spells CASSSLTSGTQYF. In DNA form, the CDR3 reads TGTGCCAGCAGCTCATTGACTAGCGGTACGCAGTATTTT. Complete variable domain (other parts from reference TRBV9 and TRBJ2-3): DSGVTQTPKHLITATGQRVTLRCSPRSGDLSVYWYQQSLDQGLQFLIQYYNGEERAKGNILERFSAQQFPDLHSELNLSSLELGDSALYFCASSSLTSGTQYFGPGTRLTVL.